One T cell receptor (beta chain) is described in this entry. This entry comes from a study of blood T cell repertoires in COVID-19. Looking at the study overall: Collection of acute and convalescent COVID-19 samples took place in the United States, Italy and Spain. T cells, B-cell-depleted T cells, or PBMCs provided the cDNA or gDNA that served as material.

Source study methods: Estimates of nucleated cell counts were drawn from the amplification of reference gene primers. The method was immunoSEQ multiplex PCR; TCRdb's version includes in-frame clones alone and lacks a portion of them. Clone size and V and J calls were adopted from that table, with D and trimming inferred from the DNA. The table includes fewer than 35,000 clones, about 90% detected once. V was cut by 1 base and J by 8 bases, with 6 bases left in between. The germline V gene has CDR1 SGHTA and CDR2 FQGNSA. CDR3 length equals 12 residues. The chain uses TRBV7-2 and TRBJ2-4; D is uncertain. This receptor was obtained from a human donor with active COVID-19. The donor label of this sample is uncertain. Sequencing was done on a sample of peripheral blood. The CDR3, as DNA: TGTGCCAGCAGCTTAGTTCGGGACATTCAGTACTTC. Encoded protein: CASSLVRDIQYF.